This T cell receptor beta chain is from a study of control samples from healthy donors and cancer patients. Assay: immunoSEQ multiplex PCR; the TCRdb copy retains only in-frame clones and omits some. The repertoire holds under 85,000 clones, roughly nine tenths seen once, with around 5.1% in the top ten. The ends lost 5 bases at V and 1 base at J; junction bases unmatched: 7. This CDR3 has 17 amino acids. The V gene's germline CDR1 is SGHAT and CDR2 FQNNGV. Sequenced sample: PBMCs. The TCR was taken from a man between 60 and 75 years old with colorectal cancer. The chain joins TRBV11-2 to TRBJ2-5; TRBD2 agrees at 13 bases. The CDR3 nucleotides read TGTGCCAGCAGCGCCCCGGGACTAGCGGGGCCCCAAGAGACCCAGTACTTC. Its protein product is CASSAPGLAGPQETQYF. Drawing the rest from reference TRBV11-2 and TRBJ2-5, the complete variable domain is EAGVAQSPRYKIIEKRQSVAFWCNPISGHATLYWYQQILGQGPKLLIQFQNNGVVDDSQLPKDRFSAERLKGVDSTLKIQPAKLEDSAVYLCASSAPGLAGPQETQYFGPGTRLLVL.